This paragraph covers one T cell receptor (beta chain) sequence. This sample is part of a study of blood T cell repertoires in COVID-19. The wider study: COVID-19 samples, acute and convalescent, were from the United States, Italy and Spain. T cells, B-cell-depleted T cells, or PBMCs supplied cDNA or gDNA.

Per the original data handling: Quantification of nucleated cells was approximated via reference gene primer amplification. Profiled with immunoSEQ multiplex PCR; TCRdb holds only in-frame clones, not every one. V and J calls and clone size are as listed in that table; D and trimming were resolved from the DNA. Among approximately 200,000 clones listed, roughly 86% were seen once. V lost 0 bases, J lost 6 bases, and 8 bases lay in between. There are 13 residues in the CDR3. Germline-derived CDR1 and CDR2 are WNHNN and SYGVQD (reference sequence). Sequenced input: peripheral blood. The source is a woman aged 30 to 39 with active or convalescent COVID-19. The rearrangement uses TRBV10-1 and TRBJ1-2; maybe TRBD1 (6 bases). In DNA, the CDR3 is TGCGCCAGCAGTGAGTCCCGACAGGATGGCTACACCTTC. Translation: CASSESRQDGYTF.